These 28 T cell receptor beta chains were sequenced from one sample in a study of metastatic and nonmetastatic thyroid tumors. Prior to thyroid surgery, none of the patients had received any treatment. TCRdb re-processed the PCR reads through MiXCR. Of around 25,000 clones listed, around 25% are singletons. The sequenced material came from blood. The receptors were sampled from a female donor with papillary thyroid cancer or a benign thyroid nodule (not recorded which). Some clones in this sample may be carry-over from other donors' samples.

Ten or more counts support this clone. This sequence joins TRBV4-1 and TRBJ2-1; TRBD1 matches 7 bases. Germline V lookup: CDR1 MGHRA, CDR2 YSYEKL. The CDR3 sequence is 17 residues long. Trimming at V came to 0 bases and at J to 7 bases, leaving 12 bases not matched to a gene. Written as DNA, the CDR3 is TGCGCCAGCAGCCAAGATTCGGGCGCGACCAGGGGGAATGAGCAGTTCTTC. This translates into CASSQDSGATRGNEQFF.

Judged by abundance, this clone is medium-sized. V usage is TRBV19 and J usage is TRBJ1-1; unclear D gene. The CDR3 contains 13 residues. Germline V gene lookup returns CDR1 LNHDA and CDR2 SQIVND (reference sequence). With 6 bases removed from V and 0 bases from J, the gap between germline ends came to 8 bases. The CDR3 nucleotides are TGTGCCAGTAGCGGCAGCATGAACACTGAAGCTTTCTTT. Translating it yields CASSGSMNTEAFF.

This clone has a count of ten or more. The V and J genes are TRBV6-1 and TRBJ2-5; D possibly corresponds to TRBD2 (6 bases). The V gene's germline CDR1 is MNHNS and CDR2 SASEGT. V gave up 5 bases and J gave up 3 bases, with 13 bases separating them. CDR3 size: 14 residues. The CDR3 loop reads CASSSGAYKETQYF. The CDR3 DNA sequence: TGTGCCAGCAGTTCGGGAGCATACAAAGAGACCCAGTACTTC.

By sample share, this clone is medium-sized. The chain couples TRBV20-1 to TRBJ1-2, with TRBD1 matching 12 bases. CDR1 is DFQATT, CDR2 SNEGSKA, per germline (reference sequence). The CDR3 spans 16 residues. The trim removed 3 bases at V and 4 bases at J, leaving 9 bases unmatched. The CDR3 DNA reads TGCAGTGCTAGCCCCAGGGACAGGGGGCGACTCTATGGCTACACCTTC. This sequence encodes CSASPRDRGRLYGYTF.

This clone was observed many times. This may come from a read error, since a much larger clone is one base off. Different DNA sequences within this sample yield the same CDR3. V gene TRBV19 combines with J gene TRBJ1-1, with D hard to call. The CDR3 extends over 12 amino acids. Looked up from germline, CDR1 is LNHDA and CDR2 is SQIVND (reference sequence). V shed 7 bases and J shed 4 bases, with 10 bases lying between them. The CDR3 reads CASTDGPTEAFF. CDR3 in DNA: TGTGCCAGTACGGACGGACCCACTGAAGCTTTCTTT.

In its sample, this clone was seen many times. The V gene is TRBV20-1, the J gene TRBJ2-5; 8 bases agree with TRBD2. The V gene's germline CDR1 is DFQATT and CDR2 SNEGSKA (reference sequence). With 6 bases clipped from V and 5 bases from J, the junction kept 8 bases outside the gene matches. This CDR3 region has 13 residues. This CDR3 is CSASGRSGETQYF. The CDR3 DNA is TGCAGTGCGAGCGGGAGATCGGGGGAGACCCAGTACTTC.

This chain joins TRBV9 and TRBJ2-2; D gene uncertain. CDR3 length: 13 amino acids. Germline V gives CDR1 SGDLS, CDR2 YYNGEE. The V end was cut by 0 bases, the J end by 5 bases, with 5 bases between. The chain's CDR3 is CASSVGGTGELFF. CDR3 in DNA: TGTGCCAGCAGCGTAGGAGGAACCGGGGAGCTGTTTTTT.

This clone was observed at least ten times. This chain uses TRBV5-4 with TRBJ1-2; 7 bases agree with TRBD1. The CDR3 totals 16 residues. V was clipped by 4 bases and J by 7 bases; unmatched bases: 16. Germline values: CDR1 SGHNT, CDR2 YYREEE (reference sequence). The CDR3 bases are TGTGCCAGCAGCAGGGGGACAGACTACTCCGTAGGTGGCTACACCTTC. The encoded protein is CASSRGTDYSVGGYTF.

The gene calls are TRBV10-3 and TRBJ1-2; tentative D call: TRBD1 (5 bases). The CDR3 consists of 14 residues. Germline loops: CDR1 ENHRY, CDR2 SYGVKD. The V end was cut by 2 bases, the J end by 4 bases, with 11 bases between. For the CDR3, the DNA is TGTGCCATCAGTGAGGACCCAGGGACCTATGGCTACACCTTC. Translating gives CAISEDPGTYGYTF.

A few counts support this clone. The V and J genes are TRBV6-1 and TRBJ2-1; unclear D gene. Between the trimmed V and J ends, which lost 2 bases and 8 bases, there was a span of 7 bases. The CDR3 totals 12 residues. Germline assignment: CDR1 MNHNS and CDR2 SASEGT. The CDR3 loop reads CASSEKSDEQFF. The DNA for the CDR3 is TGTGCCAGCAGTGAAAAATCGGATGAGCAGTTCTTC.

This clone showed up many times. The genes are TRBV24-1 and TRBJ2-5, with TRBD1 identical over 11 bases. Trimming removed 3 bases from V and 4 bases from J; junction bases left unmatched: 6. Germline lookup yields CDR1 KGHDR and CDR2 SFDVKD. CDR3 length: 16 amino acids. The CDR3 protein is CATSDPGTGGGETQYF. CDR3 bases: TGTGCCACCAGTGATCCCGGGACAGGGGGAGGAGAGACCCAGTACTTC.

This clone was detected only a few times. The chain employs TRBV28 and TRBJ2-7; perhaps TRBD1 as D (6 bases). The CDR3 runs 17 residues. V lost 4 bases, J lost 0 bases, and 19 bases lay in between. In germline, CDR1 is MDHEN, CDR2 SYDVKM. CDR3 nucleotides: TGTGCCAGCAGTTCCTATACCGGGGACACGAGCTCCTACGAGCAGTACTTC. Translating gives CASSSYTGDTSSYEQYF.

This clone was picked up many times. A read error may produce the germline difference seen at one junction end. The chain couples TRBV6-1 to TRBJ1-1, with D tentatively TRBD1 (6 bases). Germline CDR1 reads MNHNS; CDR2 reads SASEGT. This CDR3 spans 13 amino acids. As DNA, the CDR3 is TGTGCCAGCATCGGGACAACGGACACTGAAGCTCTCTTT. This encodes CASIGTTDTEALF.

Points on this clone: The junction does not match germline at one end; this may be a read error. The gene calls are TRBV10-3 and TRBJ2-6, with D hard to call. CDR1 is ENHRY and CDR2 is SYGVKD in the germline V gene. The CDR3 has 14 residues. Here the CDR3 reads CAISVSSGANVLTF. The CDR3, as DNA: TGTGCTATCAGTGTCAGCTCTGGGGCCAACGTCCTGACTTTC.

This clone was counted ten times or more. The chain couples TRBV5-1 to TRBJ2-5, with 16 nucleotides matching TRBD2. The CDR3 runs to 14 residues. From germline, CDR1 is SGHRS and CDR2 YFSETQ. Trimming removed 4 bases from V and 9 bases from J; junction bases left unmatched: 3. The CDR3 is CASSPGLAGGPQYF. CDR3 sequence (DNA): TGCGCCAGCAGCCCGGGACTAGCGGGAGGGCCCCAGTACTTC.

This clone was seen more than once but under ten times. J is TRBJ1-6 and V is TRBV28, with no clear D. V dropped 1 base and J dropped 7 bases, with 5 bases sitting between them. CDR1 and CDR2 (germline): MDHEN, SYDVKM. The CDR3 runs to 13 residues. CDR3 nucleotides: TGTGCCAGCAGTTTATCTGGAAATTCACCCCTCCACTTT. Its translation: CASSLSGNSPLHF.

V is TRBV7-8 and J is TRBJ1-2; TRBD1 matches at 7 bases. Losses at the gene ends were 5 bases for V and 4 bases for J; bases not matched to a gene: 13. Germline CDR1 reads SGHVS; CDR2 reads FQNEAQ. The CDR3 has 16 residues. The CDR3 loop reads CASSPRTGTATYGYTF. CDR3 coding DNA: TGTGCCAGCAGCCCGCGTACCGGGACAGCCACCTATGGCTACACCTTC.

This rearrangement joins TRBV6-1 to TRBJ2-1, with a tentative D call TRBD2 (5 bases). Germline V gene data show CDR1 as MNHNS and CDR2 as SASEGT. Trimming cost V 9 bases and J 8 bases, with 23 bases left between them. The CDR3 loop spans 15 amino acids. CDR3 amino acids: CASFIPTEGFDEQFF. Here the CDR3 DNA reads TGTGCCAGTTTCATCCCAACAGAGGGTTTCGATGAGCAGTTCTTC.

This clone was counted a few times. The CDR3 loop is CASSLGWGSGQPQHF. DNA for the CDR3: TGCGCCAGCAGCTTGGGGTGGGGGTCGGGTCAGCCCCAGCATTTT. The V call is TRBV5-1, the J call TRBJ1-5; maybe TRBD1 (5 bases). The CDR3 contains 15 residues. V was pared by 0 bases and J by 6 bases, with 13 bases between. Germline-derived CDR1 and CDR2 are SGHRS and YFSETQ.

The J gene is TRBJ2-2, the V gene TRBV11-2; D may be TRBD2 (5 bases). The germline V gene encodes CDR1 SGHAT and CDR2 FQNNGV. V was trimmed by 5 bases and J by 6 bases, leaving 10 bases between them. The CDR3 covers 13 residues. CDR3 region: CASSLSGAGELFF. The CDR3 DNA reads as TGTGCCAGCAGCCTGAGCGGTGCCGGGGAGCTGTTTTTT.

The chain joins TRBV3-1 to TRBJ1-3, with TRBD1 matching over 8 bases. The CDR3 spans 17 residues. Germline V gene lookup returns CDR1 LGHDT and CDR2 YNNKEL (reference sequence). Trimming removed 0 bases from V and 6 bases from J; junction bases left unmatched: 10. CDR3 amino acids: CASSQDVWTGRENTIYF. The CDR3 nucleotides are TGTGCCAGCAGCCAAGATGTGTGGACAGGGCGCGAAAACACCATATATTTT.

This clone was detected only a few times. The gene calls are TRBV30 and TRBJ2-3, with D unresolved. The CDR3 is made up of 13 amino acids. V lost 7 bases and J 0 bases, leaving 11 bases between the germline ends. Per the germline V gene, CDR1 is GTSNPN and CDR2 is SVGIG (reference sequence). CDR3 nucleotides: TGTGCCTTACAGCTGTCTAGCACAGATACGCAGTATTTT. It specifies CALQLSSTDTQYF.

This clone has a count of ten or more. The chain carries TRBV6-1 and TRBJ2-5; 10 positions agree with TRBD2. The CDR3 runs to 13 residues. The germline V gene encodes CDR1 MNHNS and CDR2 SASEGT. The ends lost 5 bases at V and 4 bases at J; junction bases unmatched: 1. Written as DNA, the CDR3 is TGTGCCAGCAGTTTAGCGGGAGGAGAGACCCAGTACTTC. This gives the protein CASSLAGGETQYF.

In its sample, this clone was seen a few times. The V call is TRBV2, the J call TRBJ2-7; 9 positions match TRBD1. Germline V gene lookup returns CDR1 SNHLY and CDR2 FYNNEI. After removal of 4 bases from V and 6 bases from J, the junction contained 4 bases not matched to a gene. This CDR3 has 13 amino acids. The CDR3 DNA is TGTGCCAGCAGTGGGGACAGGGCCTTCGAGCAGTACTTC. Encoded protein: CASSGDRAFEQYF.

This chain links TRBV19 with TRBJ1-5, with D maybe TRBD1 (5 bases). The V gene's germline CDR1 is LNHDA and CDR2 SQIVND (reference sequence). CDR3 length equals 12 residues. V lost 10 bases and J lost 10, with 17 bases in between. CDR3 bases: TGTGCCATTACCGGGCAGGGTCATCCCCAGCATTTT. Translating gives CAITGQGHPQHF.

The chain has TRBV6-4 and TRBJ2-1; 12 positions agree with TRBD2. The CDR3 is 16 residues long. Germline CDR1 MRHNA, CDR2 SNTAGT. J gave up 7 bases and V 4 bases, and 8 bases lay outside the gene matches. DNA for the CDR3: TGTGCCAGCAGTGTCGGACTAGCGGGAAGTCGAAATGAGCAGTTCTTC. Its translation: CASSVGLAGSRNEQFF.

This clone showed up many times. The chain employs TRBV5-1 and TRBJ1-1; D remains ambiguous. Trimming cost V 0 bases and J 1 base, with 7 bases left between them. The germline V gene has CDR1 SGHRS and CDR2 YFSETQ. The CDR3 has 14 residues. The CDR3 nucleotides read TGCGCCAGCAGCTTGGGCAGATGGAACACTGAAGCTTTCTTT. Translation: CASSLGRWNTEAFF.

This clone was found many times. The chain employs TRBV28 and TRBJ1-2; D uncertain. V lost 6 bases to trimming and J lost 0 bases, with 8 bases between them. This CDR3 region has 13 residues. The germline V gene encodes CDR1 MDHEN and CDR2 SYDVKM. CDR3 sequence: CASRPAPNYGYTF. CDR3 nucleotides: TGTGCCAGCAGGCCAGCACCTAACTATGGCTACACCTTC.